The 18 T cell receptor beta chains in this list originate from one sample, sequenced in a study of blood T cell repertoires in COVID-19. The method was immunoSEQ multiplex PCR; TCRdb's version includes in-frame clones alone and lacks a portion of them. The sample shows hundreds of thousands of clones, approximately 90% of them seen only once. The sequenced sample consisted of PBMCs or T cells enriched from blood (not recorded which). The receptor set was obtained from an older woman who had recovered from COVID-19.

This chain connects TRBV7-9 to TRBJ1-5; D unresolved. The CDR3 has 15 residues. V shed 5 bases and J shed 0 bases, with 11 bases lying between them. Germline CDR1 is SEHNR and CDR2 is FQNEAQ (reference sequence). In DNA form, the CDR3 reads TGTGCCAGCAGCCCCGGACTGACTAGCAATCAGCCCCAGCATTTT. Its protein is CASSPGLTSNQPQHF. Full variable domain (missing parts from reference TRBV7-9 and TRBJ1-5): DTGVSQNPRHKITKRGQNVTFRCDPISEHNRLYWYRQTLGQGPEFLTYFQNEAQLEKSRLLSDRFSAERPKGSFSTLEIQRTEQGDSAMYLCASSPGLTSNQPQHFGDGTRLSIL.

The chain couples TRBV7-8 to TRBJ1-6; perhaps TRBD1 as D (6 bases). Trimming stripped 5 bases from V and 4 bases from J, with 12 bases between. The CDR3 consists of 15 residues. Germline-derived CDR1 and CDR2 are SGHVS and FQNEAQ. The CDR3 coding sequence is TGTGCCAGCAGCCCCGGACAGAGTTATAATTCACCCCTCCACTTT. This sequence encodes CASSPGQSYNSPLHF. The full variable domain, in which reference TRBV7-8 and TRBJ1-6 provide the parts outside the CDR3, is GAGVSQSPRYKVAKRGQDVALRCDPISGHVSLFWYQQALGQGPEFLTYFQNEAQLDKSGLPSDRFFAERPEGSVSTLKIQRTQQEDSAVYLCASSPGQSYNSPLHFGNGTRLTVT.

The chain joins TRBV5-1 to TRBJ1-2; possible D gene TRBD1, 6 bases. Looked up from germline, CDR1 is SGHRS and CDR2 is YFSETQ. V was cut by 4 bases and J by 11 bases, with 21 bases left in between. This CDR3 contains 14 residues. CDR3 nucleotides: TGCGCCAGCAGCACAACCACAGGGAATGCTGGGTACACCTTC. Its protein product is CASSTTTGNAGYTF.

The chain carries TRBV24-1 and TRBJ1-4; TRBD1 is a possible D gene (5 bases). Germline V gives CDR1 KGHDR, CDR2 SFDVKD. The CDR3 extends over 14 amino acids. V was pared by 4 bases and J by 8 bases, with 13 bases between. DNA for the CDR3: TGTGCCACCAGTGACTCTCAGGGAGGGGAAAAACTGTTTTTT. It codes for CATSDSQGGEKLFF.

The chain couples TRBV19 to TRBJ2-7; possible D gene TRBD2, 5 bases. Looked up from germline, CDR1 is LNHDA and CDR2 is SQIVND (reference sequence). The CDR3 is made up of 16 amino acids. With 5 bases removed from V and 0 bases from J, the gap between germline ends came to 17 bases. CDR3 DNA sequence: TGTGCCAGTAGTCCGCTGGACGGACTCCTCTCCTACGAGCAGTACTTC. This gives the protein CASSPLDGLLSYEQYF.

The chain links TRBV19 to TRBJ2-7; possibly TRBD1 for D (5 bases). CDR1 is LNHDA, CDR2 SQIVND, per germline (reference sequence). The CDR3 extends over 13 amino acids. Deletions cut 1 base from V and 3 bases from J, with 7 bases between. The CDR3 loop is CASSIGTFYEQYF. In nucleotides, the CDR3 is TGTGCCAGTAGTATAGGGACATTCTACGAGCAGTACTTC.

The CDR3 DNA reads as TGTGCCAGTTCGGAGGCTATAGATACGCAGTATTTT. This gives the protein CASSEAIDTQYF. This chain connects TRBV19 to TRBJ2-3, with D perhaps TRBD2 (5 bases). The CDR3 runs 12 residues. CDR1 is LNHDA and CDR2 is SQIVND in the germline V gene (reference sequence). Trimming cost V 8 bases and J 5 bases, with 11 bases left between them.

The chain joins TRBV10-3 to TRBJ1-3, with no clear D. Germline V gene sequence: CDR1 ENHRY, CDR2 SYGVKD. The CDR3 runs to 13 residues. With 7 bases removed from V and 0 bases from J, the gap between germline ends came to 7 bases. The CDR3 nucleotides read TGTGCCATCAAGGAGAGCTCTGGAAACACCATATATTTT. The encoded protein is CAIKESSGNTIYF.

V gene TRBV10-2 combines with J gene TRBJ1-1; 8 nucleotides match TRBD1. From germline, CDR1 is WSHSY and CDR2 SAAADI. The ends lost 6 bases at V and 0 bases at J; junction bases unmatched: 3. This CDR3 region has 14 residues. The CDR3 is CASRTGAMNTEAFF. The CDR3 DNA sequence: TGCGCCAGCAGGACAGGGGCCATGAACACTGAAGCTTTCTTT.

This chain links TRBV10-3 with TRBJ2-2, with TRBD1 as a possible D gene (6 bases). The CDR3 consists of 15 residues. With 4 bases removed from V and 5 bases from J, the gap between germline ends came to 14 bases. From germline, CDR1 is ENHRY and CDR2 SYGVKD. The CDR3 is CAISVTGSPTGELFF. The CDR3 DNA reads TGTGCCATCAGTGTGACAGGTTCTCCAACCGGGGAGCTGTTTTTT.

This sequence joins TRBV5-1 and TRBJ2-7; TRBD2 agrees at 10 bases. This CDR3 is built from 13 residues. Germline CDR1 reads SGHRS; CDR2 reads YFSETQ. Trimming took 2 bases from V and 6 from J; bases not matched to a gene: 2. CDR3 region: CASSLSGGAEQYV. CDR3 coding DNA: TGCGCCAGCAGCTTAAGCGGGGGGGCCGAGCAGTACGTC.

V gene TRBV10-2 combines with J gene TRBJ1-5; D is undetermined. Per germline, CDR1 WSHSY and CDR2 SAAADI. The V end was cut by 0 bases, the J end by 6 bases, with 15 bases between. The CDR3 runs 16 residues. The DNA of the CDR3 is TGCGCCAGCAGTGAGTCGAATTACGGGTTGTCTCAGCCCCAGCATTTT. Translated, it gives CASSESNYGLSQPQHF.

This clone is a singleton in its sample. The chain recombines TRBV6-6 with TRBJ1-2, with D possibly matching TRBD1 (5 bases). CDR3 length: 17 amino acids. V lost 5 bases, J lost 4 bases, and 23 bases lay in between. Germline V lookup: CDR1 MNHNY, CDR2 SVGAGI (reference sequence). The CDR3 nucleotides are TGTGCCAGCAGTCGACAAGTAATCGGAGGGGCCTCCTATGGCTACACCTTC. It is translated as CASSRQVIGGASYGYTF.

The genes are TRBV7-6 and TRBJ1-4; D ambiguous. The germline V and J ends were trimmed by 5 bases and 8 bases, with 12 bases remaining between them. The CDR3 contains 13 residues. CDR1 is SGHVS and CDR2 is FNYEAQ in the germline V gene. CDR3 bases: TGTGCCAGCAGCCTCTCAGAATTGGAAAAACTGTTTTTT. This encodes CASSLSELEKLFF.

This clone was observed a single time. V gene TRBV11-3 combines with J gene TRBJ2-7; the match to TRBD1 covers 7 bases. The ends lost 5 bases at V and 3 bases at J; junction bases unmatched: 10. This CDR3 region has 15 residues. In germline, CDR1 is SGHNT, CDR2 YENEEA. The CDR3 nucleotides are TGTGCCAGCAGCCCCGACAGGGCCCGACACTACGAGCAGTACTTC. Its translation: CASSPDRARHYEQYF. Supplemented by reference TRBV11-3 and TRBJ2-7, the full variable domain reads EAGVVQSPRYKIIEKKQPVAFWCNPISGHNTLYWYLQNLGQGPELLIRYENEEAVDDSQLPKDRFSAERLKGVDSTLKIQPAELGDSAVYLCASSPDRARHYEQYFGPGTRLTVT.

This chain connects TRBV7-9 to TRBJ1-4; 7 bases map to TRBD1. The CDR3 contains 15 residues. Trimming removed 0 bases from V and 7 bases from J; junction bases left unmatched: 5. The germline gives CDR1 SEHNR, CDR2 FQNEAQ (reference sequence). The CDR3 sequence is CASSLARTGAEKLFF. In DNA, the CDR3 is TGTGCCAGCAGCTTAGCGCGGACAGGAGCTGAAAAACTGTTTTTT.

CDR3: CASSMVAGGPYNEQFF. The CDR3 coding sequence is TGTGCCAGCTCGATGGTGGCGGGGGGGCCTTACAATGAGCAGTTCTTC. The V and J genes are TRBV18 and TRBJ2-1; 9 positions agree with TRBD2. Trimming cost V 6 bases and J 4 bases; bases outside gene matches: 10. Germline V gene sequence: CDR1 KGHSH, CDR2 LQKENI. The CDR3 is 16 residues long. The whole variable domain, filled in from reference TRBV18 and TRBJ2-1, reads NAGVMQNPRHLVRRRGQEARLRCSPMKGHSHVYWYRQLPEEGLKFMVYLQKENIIDESGMPKERFSAEFPKEGPSILRIQQVVRGDSAAYFCASSMVAGGPYNEQFFGPGTRLTVL.

In DNA, the CDR3 is TGTGCCAGCAGCGTAGGCAGCGGGGGGGCGTCCTACGAGCAGTACTTC. Residues: CASSVGSGGASYEQYF. V gene TRBV9 combines with J gene TRBJ2-7, with TRBD2 identical over 10 bases. Looked up from germline, CDR1 is SGDLS and CDR2 is YYNGEE. The CDR3 is 16 amino acids. The junction had 4 bases not matched to a gene; V was cut back by 0 bases and J by 1 base.